The 21 T cell receptor beta chains below all came from one sample that was sequenced in a study of shared clonotypes between healthy human individuals. Measured with immunoSEQ multiplex PCR; TCRdb has only the in-frame clones, and not every one. Of over 700,000 clones detected, approximately 72% appear once; the ten largest clones hold 1.8%. The sequencing input was memory CD4+ T cells sorted from blood. The sample's subset: CD45RA-negative fraction. These receptors were taken from a woman aged 25 to 45 in good health.

The chain couples TRBV19 to TRBJ1-1; unclear D gene. The CDR3 length is 18 residues. Germline V gene sequence: CDR1 LNHDA, CDR2 SQIVND (reference sequence). V dropped 7 bases and J dropped 0 bases, with 24 bases sitting between them. The CDR3 DNA reads TGTGCCAGTACTCAACGGGTGGTACGGATTGGGATGAACACTGAAGCTTTCTTT. Its translation is CASTQRVVRIGMNTEAFF.

The sample holds a few counts of this clone. The genes are TRBV11-3 and TRBJ2-5, with no clear D. Trimming removed 5 bases from V and 0 bases from J, with 10 bases in between. The CDR3 is 14 amino acids. Germline V gene data show CDR1 as SGHNT and CDR2 as YENEEA. The CDR3 here is CASSIGPNQETQYF. The CDR3 nucleotides are TGTGCCAGCAGCATCGGGCCCAACCAAGAGACCCAGTACTTC.

This sequence joins TRBV27 and TRBJ2-2; 11 positions match TRBD2. V dropped 3 bases and J dropped 6; count of bases not matched to a gene: 3. Germline V gene sequence: CDR1 MNHEY, CDR2 SMNVEV (reference sequence). The CDR3 is 15 amino acids. This CDR3 reads CASSFTSGRPGELFF. The CDR3 region has the DNA TGTGCCAGCAGTTTTACTAGCGGGAGACCCGGGGAGCTGTTTTTT.

CDR3 bases: TGCGCCAGCAGCTTGGAGTTTGGCCGACCGACCTACGAGCAGTACTTC. It encodes CASSLEFGRPTYEQYF. J is TRBJ2-7 and V is TRBV5-1; no reliable D call. The germline gives CDR1 SGHRS, CDR2 YFSETQ. The CDR3 consists of 16 residues. Trimming stripped 0 bases from V and 2 bases from J, with 15 bases between. Full variable domain (missing parts from reference TRBV5-1 and TRBJ2-7): KAGVTQTPRYLIKTRGQQVTLSCSPISGHRSVSWYQQTPGQGLQFLFEYFSETQRNKGNFPGRFSGRQFSNSRSEMNVSTLELGDSALYLCASSLEFGRPTYEQYFGPGTRLTVT.

This clone showed up just a few times. This chain uses TRBV2 with TRBJ1-2, with D tentatively TRBD1 (5 bases). Germline CDR1 SNHLY, CDR2 FYNNEI. Trimming took 4 bases from V and 8 from J, leaving 14 bases between them. The CDR3 is 13 amino acids. The DNA for the CDR3 is TGTGCCAGCAGTGTAGAGGAGCGGGGCGGCTACACCTTC. This encodes CASSVEERGGYTF. Full variable domain (rest looked up from reference TRBV2 and TRBJ1-2): EPEVTQTPSHQVTQMGQEVILRCVPISNHLYFYWYRQILGQKVEFLVSFYNNEISEKSEIFDDQFSVERPDGSNFTLKIRSTKLEDSAMYFCASSVEERGGYTFGSGTRLTVV.

CDR3 nucleotide sequence: TGTGCCAGCAGCTTAGACCCTGTAGTTGAAGCTTTCTTT. This sequence encodes CASSLDPVVEAFF. The chain couples TRBV11-2 to TRBJ1-1; D ambiguous. The V gene's germline CDR1 is SGHAT and CDR2 FQNNGV. The CDR3 runs 13 residues. V lost 0 bases to trimming and J lost 7 bases, with 9 bases between them. Drawing the rest from reference TRBV11-2 and TRBJ1-1, the complete variable domain is EAGVAQSPRYKIIEKRQSVAFWCNPISGHATLYWYQQILGQGPKLLIQFQNNGVVDDSQLPKDRFSAERLKGVDSTLKIQPAKLEDSAVYLCASSLDPVVEAFFGQGTRLTVV.

The chain links TRBV7-8 to TRBJ2-5; a weak D match, TRBD2 (6 bases). The V gene lost 10 bases and the J gene lost 5 bases, with 14 bases spanning the gap. Germline CDR1 is SGHVS and CDR2 is FQNEAQ. This CDR3 contains 12 residues. The CDR3 here is CATGRGWETQYF. CDR3 bases: TGTGCCACAGGGCGGGGTTGGGAGACCCAGTACTTC.

The chain carries TRBV4-1 and TRBJ1-1; tentatively, D is TRBD1 (6 bases). The CDR3 has 15 amino acids. The V gene lost 1 base and the J gene lost 1 base, with 10 bases spanning the gap. Looked up from germline, CDR1 is MGHRA and CDR2 is YSYEKL. The CDR3 region is CASSQADSQNTEAFF. CDR3 DNA: TGCGCCAGCAGCCAAGCGGACAGTCAGAACACTGAAGCTTTCTTT.

This chain uses TRBV30 with TRBJ2-1; D assignment may be TRBD1 or TRBD2 (5 bases each). Between the trimmed V and J ends, which lost 3 bases and 10 bases, there was a span of 16 bases. CDR3 size: 13 residues. CDR1 and CDR2 (germline): GTSNPN, SVGIG (reference sequence). The CDR3 DNA reads TGTGCCTGGAGGGGCGAGGTCTGGGGGGAGCAGTTCTTC. It codes for CAWRGEVWGEQFF.

As regards this clone: Other DNA sequences in this sample translate to the same CDR3. This sequence joins TRBV4-1 and TRBJ1-4; D possibly corresponds to TRBD1 (6 bases). Germline CDR1 and CDR2: MGHRA and YSYEKL. V lost 5 bases to trimming and J lost 5 bases, with 15 bases between them. The CDR3 loop spans 15 amino acids. This chain's CDR3 is CASSKTGGRNEKLFF. The DNA of the CDR3 is TGCGCCAGCAGCAAGACAGGTGGAAGAAATGAAAAACTGTTTTTT.

This chain links TRBV5-1 with TRBJ2-1, with TRBD2 matching 9 bases. This CDR3 has 21 residues. Germline assignment: CDR1 SGHRS and CDR2 YFSETQ. V dropped 4 bases and J dropped 0; count of bases not matched to a gene: 20. Written as DNA, the CDR3 is TGCGCCAGCAGCCTTACCGCTCCCGGGACTAGCTCCAGGAGCTCCTACAATGAGCAGTTCTTC. Encoded protein: CASSLTAPGTSSRSSYNEQFF.

This sequence joins TRBV30 and TRBJ1-5; D gene unclear. Looked up from germline, CDR1 is GTSNPN and CDR2 is SVGIG (reference sequence). The CDR3 runs 14 residues. V was trimmed by 2 bases and J by 3 bases, leaving 11 bases between them. The CDR3 loop reads CAWSIGDLNQPQHF. The CDR3 coding sequence is TGTGCCTGGAGTATTGGCGACCTCAATCAGCCCCAGCATTTT.

The gene calls are TRBV19 and TRBJ2-1, with TRBD2 as a possible D gene (5 bases). V was trimmed by 4 bases and J by 5 bases, leaving 15 bases between them. Germline values: CDR1 LNHDA, CDR2 SQIVND (reference sequence). This CDR3 comprises 15 residues. The CDR3 region is CASSNPGLADNEQFF. The CDR3 nucleotides are TGTGCCAGTAGTAATCCTGGTCTAGCAGACAATGAGCAGTTCTTC.

The V call is TRBV7-2, the J call TRBJ2-6; maybe TRBD1 (5 bases). The germline V and J ends were trimmed by 1 base and 2 bases, with 12 bases remaining between them. The CDR3 has 17 residues. Germline-derived CDR1 and CDR2 are SGHTA and FQGNSA. The CDR3, as DNA: TGTGCCAGCAGCTTAGTTATGGGGCGAACTGGGGCCAACGTCCTGACTTTC. This codes for CASSLVMGRTGANVLTF.

This clone was observed once. J is TRBJ2-3 and V is TRBV28; D is possibly TRBD1 (6 bases). From germline, CDR1 is MDHEN and CDR2 SYDVKM. V was pared by 6 bases and J by 0 bases, with 10 bases between. The CDR3 sequence is 14 residues long. The CDR3 coding sequence is TGTGCCAGCAGGCCACAGGGAAGCACAGATACGCAGTATTTT. Translation: CASRPQGSTDTQYF.

This rearrangement joins TRBV19 to TRBJ1-4; 8 bases fit TRBD1. CDR1 and CDR2 from the germline V gene are LNHDA and SQIVND (reference sequence). The CDR3 length is 16 residues. The V segment lost 4 bases and the J segment 7 bases; nucleotides outside the gene matches: 11. The CDR3 nucleotides are TGTGCCAGTAGTACATTCGACCAGGGGGCAGGTGAAAAACTGTTTTTT. Encoded protein: CASSTFDQGAGEKLFF.

The table lists this clone with many counts. The chain couples TRBV27 to TRBJ1-4, with D perhaps matching TRBD1 (5 bases). V lost 0 bases, J lost 7 bases, and 12 bases lay in between. Germline V gene lookup returns CDR1 MNHEY and CDR2 SMNVEV (reference sequence). This CDR3 region has 15 residues. In DNA, the CDR3 is TGTGCCAGCAGTTTATCTAAGGGACGAGGTGAAAAACTGTTTTTT. Amino acids: CASSLSKGRGEKLFF.

J is TRBJ2-7 and V is TRBV7-9; D call uncertain. The CDR3 covers 11 residues. Germline V lookup: CDR1 SEHNR, CDR2 FQNEAQ (reference sequence). V lost 10 bases and J 6 bases, leaving 13 bases between the germline ends. The CDR3 sequence is CATSIDIEQYF. The CDR3 nucleotides are TGTGCCACGTCGATTGATATCGAGCAGTACTTC.

The chain uses TRBV28 and TRBJ2-2, with TRBD2 as a possible D gene (6 bases). V lost 3 bases and J 3 bases, leaving 11 bases between the germline ends. The CDR3 covers 15 residues. Germline V gives CDR1 MDHEN, CDR2 SYDVKM. The CDR3 DNA reads as TGTGCCAGCAGTTTCGGTAGCGGCGACACCGGGGAGCTGTTTTTT. It codes for CASSFGSGDTGELFF. Looking up the rest from reference TRBV28 and TRBJ2-2 gives the full variable domain: DVKVTQSSRYLVKRTGEKVFLECVQDMDHENMFWYRQDPGLGLRLIYFSYDVKMKEKGDIPEGYSVSREKKERFSLILESASTNQTSMYLCASSFGSGDTGELFFGEGSRLTVL.

J is TRBJ2-2 and V is TRBV7-3; D unresolved. From germline, CDR1 is SGHTA and CDR2 FQGTGA. This CDR3 contains 16 residues. V gave up 2 bases and J gave up 1 base, with 11 bases separating them. CDR3 loop: CASSLWDRRNTGELFF. The CDR3 nucleotides read TGTGCCAGCAGCTTATGGGATAGACGGAACACCGGGGAGCTGTTTTTT. The whole variable domain, remainder taken from reference TRBV7-3 and TRBJ2-2, is GAGVSQTPSNKVTEKGKYVELRCDPISGHTALYWYRQSLGQGPEFLIYFQGTGAADDSGLPNDRFFAVRPEGSVSTLKIQRTERGDSAVYLCASSLWDRRNTGELFFGEGSRLTVL.

CDR3 DNA sequence: TGTGCCAGCAGCTGGGACGACTATGGCTACACCTTC. It codes for CASSWDDYGYTF. This chain joins TRBV6-6 and TRBJ1-2, with a weak D call TRBD1 (5 bases). The CDR3 extends over 12 amino acids. V shed 6 bases and J shed 3 bases, with 8 bases lying between them. Per the germline V gene, CDR1 is MNHNY and CDR2 is SVGAGI (reference sequence).